The 3 T cell receptor beta chains below come from one sample, sequenced in a study of vaccination effects on CD4 cells after COVID-19. Around day 10 of culture, CD4+ T cells were separated out. Libraries were prepared by immunoSEQ multiplex PCR; TCRdb keeps only in-frame clonotypes and omits some of them. The sample lists tens of thousands of clones; roughly two thirds were seen once. The antigens for these receptors are not known. The sample in question was CD4+ T cells from PBMCs cultured without peptide, obtained before COVID-19 vaccination. These receptors all stem from a human donor who received a COVID-19 vaccine.

V usage is TRBV7-9 and J usage is TRBJ1-4, with D unclear. V lost 2 bases to trimming and J lost 4 bases, with 8 bases between them. Per the germline V gene, CDR1 is SEHNR and CDR2 is FQNEAQ (reference sequence). This CDR3 contains 14 residues. CDR3 amino acids: CASSLSQLNEKLFF. CDR3 nucleotide sequence: TGTGCCAGCAGCTTATCTCAGCTTAATGAAAAACTGTTTTTT.

The chain joins TRBV18 to TRBJ1-1; D remains unclear. V lost 3 bases, J lost 0 bases, and 14 bases lay in between. Germline assignment: CDR1 KGHSH and CDR2 LQKENI. This CDR3 comprises 16 residues. CDR3: CASSPGEFMMNTEAFF. The CDR3 region has the DNA TGTGCCAGCTCACCGGGAGAGTTCATGATGAACACTGAAGCTTTCTTT. Complete variable domain (other parts from reference TRBV18 and TRBJ1-1): NAGVMQNPRHLVRRRGQEARLRCSPMKGHSHVYWYRQLPEEGLKFMVYLQKENIIDESGMPKERFSAEFPKEGPSILRIQQVVRGDSAAYFCASSPGEFMMNTEAFFGQGTRLTVV.

This clone has a handful of counts. V is TRBV5-4 and J is TRBJ1-2; TRBD1 might be the D (5 bases). The CDR3 totals 14 residues. V was clipped by 3 bases and J by 4 bases, with 13 bases between them. CDR1 and CDR2 from the germline V gene are SGHNT and YYREEE (reference sequence). DNA of the CDR3: TGTGCCAGCAGCTCAACAGGCCGGAGCTATGGCTACACCTTC. Amino acids: CASSSTGRSYGYTF. Drawing the rest from reference TRBV5-4 and TRBJ1-2, the complete variable domain is ETGVTQSPTHLIKTRGQQVTLRCSSQSGHNTVSWYQQALGQGPQFIFQYYREEENGRGNFPPRFSGLQFPNYSSELNVNALELDDSALYLCASSSTGRSYGYTFGSGTRLTVV.